The 14 T cell receptor beta chains below all came from one sample that was sequenced in a study of vaccination and CD4 T cells after COVID-19 (dated by TCRdb to between 2020 and 2023). What these receptors recognize is not known. The treatment or condition label on this specimen signifies: roughly 11-day PBMC culture with coronavirus spike peptide pools or control peptides (ViraFEST assay). The library was prepared using PCR. Sequenced using an Illumina iSeq 100. At the Johns Hopkins FTIC core, DNA from the cultured CD4+ T cells underwent TCR sequencing with the Oncomine TCR Beta short-read assay. TCRdb trimmed public reads at Q25 via fastp, called clones via MiXCR and kept in-frame beta chains. Rows with a matching CDR3 protein are joined into one entry that keeps the most common DNA and genes. Across this sample there are about 14,000 distinct CDR3 sequences, with 43% seen only once. Under 20% of the sample goes to the ten largest clones.

Sequencing input: cultured CD4+ T cells from blood. These receptors were obtained from a human donor with COVID-19.

This chain connects TRBV5-8 to TRBJ2-1; 7 positions agree with TRBD1. J was trimmed by 4 bases and V by 4 bases; bases with no gene match: 5. The CDR3 runs to 14 residues. Per germline, CDR1 SGHTS and CDR2 YDEGEE. CDR3 region: CASSKRQGYNEQFF. Written as DNA, the CDR3 is TGTGCCAGCAGCAAGAGACAGGGTTACAATGAGCAGTTCTTC.

This clonotype was counted a few times. The rearrangement links TRBV7-2 to TRBJ2-6; either TRBD1 or TRBD2 may supply D (6 bases each). V shed 6 bases and J shed 2 bases, with 11 bases lying between them. CDR3 size: 15 residues. The germline V gene has CDR1 SGHTA and CDR2 FQGNSA. In nucleotides, the CDR3 is TGTGCCAGCAGTTCGAGGGGGGCTGGGGCCAACGTCCTGACTTTC. Its translation: CASSSRGAGANVLTF.

A few counts support this clonotype. This chain links TRBV6-5 with TRBJ1-2; TRBD1 matches at 8 bases. The length of the CDR3 is 20 residues. Germline V gives CDR1 MNHEY, CDR2 SVGAGI. The J segment lost 8 bases and the V segment lost 4 bases, leaving 27 bases of the junction unmatched. The CDR3 reads CASSSGFSTGVFQFRGGYTF. CDR3 in DNA: TGTGCCAGCAGTTCAGGCTTTTCGACAGGGGTCTTTCAGTTTCGGGGAGGCTACACCTTC.

The rearrangement uses TRBV6-2 or TRBV6-3 and TRBJ2-7; perhaps TRBD2 as D (7 bases). Trimming shortened V by 6 bases and J by 3 bases, and 12 bases separated the two germline ends. CDR1 MNHEY and CDR2 SVGEGT come from the germline V gene. This CDR3 contains 13 residues. The CDR3 region has the DNA TGTGCCAGCAGACGGGGGGCGTTCTACGAGCAGTACTTC. Residues: CASRRGAFYEQYF.

This clonotype was seen a few times. The V call is TRBV6-1, the J call TRBJ1-3; D not resolved. The CDR3 sequence is 13 residues long. Trimming removed 8 bases at V and 4 bases at J, with 12 bases between. Per germline, CDR1 MNHNS and CDR2 SASEGT. The CDR3 nucleotides are TGTGCCAGCGATCAGGCGTCCGGAAACACCATATATTTT. As protein: CASDQASGNTIYF.

As regards this clonotype: The junction differs from germline at one of its ends, possibly a read error. The rearrangement joins TRBV27 to TRBJ1-1, with 10 bases that match TRBD1. Germline V CDR1 and CDR2: MNHEY, SMNVEV (reference sequence). CDR3 size: 15 residues. The chain's CDR3 is CASSLSGTGDTAAFF. In DNA form, the CDR3 reads TGTGCCAGCAGTTTATCGGGGACAGGGGACACTGCAGCTTTCTTT.

This chain uses TRBV2 with TRBJ1-2, with D possibly being TRBD1 (5 bases). CDR3 length: 13 amino acids. From germline, CDR1 is SNHLY and CDR2 FYNNEI. V was clipped by 2 bases and J by 5 bases, with 9 bases between them. CDR3 in DNA: TGTGCCAGCAGTGAACGGACACCGTATGGCTACACCTTC. Translating it yields CASSERTPYGYTF. Supplemented by reference TRBV2 and TRBJ1-2, the full variable domain reads EPEVTQTPSHQVTQMGQEVILRCVPISNHLYFYWYRQILGQKVEFLVSFYNNEISEKSEIFDDQFSVERPDGSNFTLKIRSTKLEDSAMYFCASSERTPYGYTFGSGTRLTVV.

By sample fraction, this clonotype is medium-sized. The chain recombines TRBV7-2 with TRBJ2-1, with TRBD2 identical over 10 bases. The CDR3 is made up of 17 amino acids. From germline, CDR1 is SGHTA and CDR2 FQGNSA. V trimming: 0 bases; J trimming: 4 bases; junction bases outside the gene matches: 6. The CDR3 here is CASSLAVAGGIYNEQFF. The CDR3 coding sequence is TGTGCCAGCAGCTTAGCGGTAGCGGGGGGAATTTACAATGAGCAGTTCTTC.

CDR3 in amino acids: CASSFLQVGDTEAFF. The CDR3 DNA is TGTGCCAGCAGTTTTCTACAGGTAGGCGACACTGAAGCTTTCTTT. The rearrangement uses TRBV12-3 or TRBV12-4 and TRBJ1-1; possibly TRBD1 for D (5 bases). Between the trimmed V and J ends, which lost 3 bases and 3 bases, there was a span of 14 bases. The CDR3 extends over 15 amino acids.

The chain links TRBV4-3 to TRBJ2-2, with D uncertain. The CDR3 sequence is 12 residues long. Trimming pared 1 base from V and 8 bases from J, leaving 5 bases between. Germline CDR1 and CDR2: LGHNA and YSLEER. CDR3 residues: CASSQVSGELFF. The CDR3 coding sequence is TGCGCCAGCAGCCAAGTCTCTGGGGAGCTGTTTTTT.

This clonotype was picked up a small number of times. The chain employs TRBV20-1 and TRBJ1-5; the D is unclear. Trimming cost V 0 bases and J 2 bases, with 8 bases left between them. CDR3 length: 14 amino acids. Looked up from germline, CDR1 is DFQATT and CDR2 is SNEGSKA (reference sequence). CDR3 residues: CSARDGRGNQPQHF. CDR3 nucleotides: TGCAGTGCTAGAGATGGGCGGGGCAATCAGCCCCAGCATTTT.

V is TRBV29-1 and J is TRBJ1-1; a possible D gene is TRBD1 (5 bases). CDR1 is SQVTM and CDR2 is ANQGSEA in the germline V gene. V dropped 5 bases and J dropped 5 bases, with 27 bases sitting between them. This CDR3 is built from 17 residues. CDR3 in DNA: TGCAGCGTTCAGGGACCTTTAGGTATATGGACTCGGACTGAAGCTTTCTTT. Protein: CSVQGPLGIWTRTEAFF. Together with reference TRBV29-1 and TRBJ1-1, the CDR3 gives the full variable domain: SAVISQKPSRDICQRGTSLTIQCQVDSQVTMMFWYRQQPGQSLTLIATANQGSEATYESGFVIDKFPISRPNLTFSTLTVSNMSPEDSSIYLCSVQGPLGIWTRTEAFFGQGTRLTVV.

The chain is built from TRBV11-2 and TRBJ1-1; D remains unclear. This CDR3 is 15 amino acids long. V was cut by 5 bases and J by 4 bases, with 17 bases left in between. Germline V gene data show CDR1 as SGHAT and CDR2 as FQNNGV. The CDR3 sequence: CASSANRGFGTEAFF. CDR3 DNA sequence: TGTGCCAGCAGCGCAAATCGTGGGTTCGGCACTGAAGCTTTCTTT.

This chain connects TRBV6-5 to TRBJ1-1; tentative D call: TRBD1 (6 bases). This CDR3 is built from 15 residues. V shed 4 bases and J shed 6 bases, with 18 bases lying between them. Germline V gives CDR1 MNHEY, CDR2 SVGAGI. CDR3 in amino acids: CASSSTDRRGAEAFF. The CDR3 nucleotides read TGTGCCAGCAGTTCTACCGACAGGAGGGGAGCTGAAGCTTTCTTT.